This T cell receptor (beta chain) was sequenced for a study of response to subunit inactivated influenza vaccine. Whole-study results and caveats: The authors put forward the suggestion that each seasonal influenza vaccination may bring in only a limited number of new T cells.

As concerns this clonotype: Antigen specificity is unknown.

TCRdb re-derived calls from the RT-PCR reads in MiXCR, one entry per CDR3 protein. The repertoire holds about 530,000 distinct CDR3 sequences, with about an eighth as singletons. CDR3 size: 13 residues. Germline lookup yields CDR1 MNHNS and CDR2 SASEGT. V was pared by 6 bases and J by 6 bases, with 5 bases of the junction left unmatched. Sequencing was performed on PBMCs from blood, taken 40 to 50 days after vaccination. This receptor was taken from a man aged 45-60 years who received an inactivated influenza vaccine. The V call is TRBV6-1, the J call TRBJ2-1, with 7 positions matching TRBD2. The CDR3 is CASRTSQSNEQFF. CDR3 bases: TGTGCCAGCAGGACTAGCCAAAGCAATGAGCAGTTCTTC.